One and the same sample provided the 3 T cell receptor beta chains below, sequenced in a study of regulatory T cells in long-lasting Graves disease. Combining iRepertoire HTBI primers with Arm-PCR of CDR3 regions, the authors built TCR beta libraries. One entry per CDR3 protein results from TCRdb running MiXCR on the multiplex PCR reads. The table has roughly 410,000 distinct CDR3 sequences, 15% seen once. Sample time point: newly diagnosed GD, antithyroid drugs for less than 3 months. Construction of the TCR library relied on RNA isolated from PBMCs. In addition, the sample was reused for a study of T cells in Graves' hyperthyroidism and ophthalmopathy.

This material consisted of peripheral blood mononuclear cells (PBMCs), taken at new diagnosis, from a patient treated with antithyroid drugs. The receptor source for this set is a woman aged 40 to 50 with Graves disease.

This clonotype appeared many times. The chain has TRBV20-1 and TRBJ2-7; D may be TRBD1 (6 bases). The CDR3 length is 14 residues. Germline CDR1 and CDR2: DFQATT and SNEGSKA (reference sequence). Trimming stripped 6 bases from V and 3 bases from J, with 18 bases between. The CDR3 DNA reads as TGCAGTGCCACGGACCAACGGACAGTCTACGAGCAGTACTTC. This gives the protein CSATDQRTVYEQYF.

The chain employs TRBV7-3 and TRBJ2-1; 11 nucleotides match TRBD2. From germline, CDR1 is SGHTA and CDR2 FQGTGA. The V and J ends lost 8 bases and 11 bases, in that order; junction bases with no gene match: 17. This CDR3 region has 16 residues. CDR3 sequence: CASSPTLPGLAAKQFF. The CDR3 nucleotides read TGTGCCAGCTCCCCGACCCTCCCGGGACTAGCGGCAAAGCAGTTCTTC. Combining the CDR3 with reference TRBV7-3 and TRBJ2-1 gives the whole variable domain GAGVSQTPSNKVTEKGKYVELRCDPISGHTALYWYRQSLGQGPEFLIYFQGTGAADDSGLPNDRFFAVRPEGSVSTLKIQRTERGDSAVYLCASSPTLPGLAAKQFFGPGTRLTVL.

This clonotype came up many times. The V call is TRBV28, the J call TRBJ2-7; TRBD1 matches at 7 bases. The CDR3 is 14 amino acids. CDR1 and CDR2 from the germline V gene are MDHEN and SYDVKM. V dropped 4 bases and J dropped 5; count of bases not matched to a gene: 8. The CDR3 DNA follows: TGTGCCAGCAGTTCCCGGACAGGTTTCCACGAGCAGTACTTC. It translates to CASSSRTGFHEQYF.